Listed here are 9 T cell receptor beta chains from one sample, sequenced in a study of blood T cells in healthy people across ages. A second PCR of about 7 to 12 cycles used a sample-barcoded 5' primer and a J-beta primer mix. Via MiXCR, TCRdb re-called the 5' RACE reads, giving one row per CDR3 protein. This repertoire shows approximately 800,000 distinct CDR3 sequences, over 45% found once; its top ten account for around 20%. The specimen sequenced was blood. Source of these receptors: a man aged 30 to 39 in good health.

The chain is built from TRBV20-1 and TRBJ2-3; TRBD2 agrees at 11 bases. The CDR3 covers 17 residues. J was trimmed by 9 bases and V by 5 bases; bases with no gene match: 19. Germline CDR1 reads DFQATT; CDR2 reads SNEGSKA (reference sequence). The CDR3 DNA reads as TGCAGTGCTGGGGAGCCAAGTAGCGGGGGGGCCCGATACACGCAGTATTTT. Translated: CSAGEPSSGGARYTQYF.

The gene calls are TRBV7-9 and TRBJ2-4; 8 bases fit TRBD1. The J call may be faulty, since TRBJ2-7 better matches the DNA end. The CDR3 consists of 15 residues. CDR1 is SEHNR and CDR2 is FQNEAQ in the germline V gene (reference sequence). DNA of the CDR3: TGTGCCAGCAGCTTCGGACAGGGTCCGAACTACGAGCAGTACTTC. It codes for CASSFGQGPNYEQYF.

V gene TRBV13 combines with J gene TRBJ2-7, with 8 nucleotides matching TRBD1. This CDR3 comprises 17 residues. J lost 9 bases, V lost 6 bases, and 22 bases had no gene match. CDR1 is PRHDT and CDR2 is FYEKMQ in the germline V gene (reference sequence). The CDR3 bases are TGTGCCAGCAGTTTGACAGGGGTGGGGACCCTCCTACGAGGGCAGTACTTC. Protein sequence: CASSLTGVGTLLRGQYF. The variable domain in full, with the rest retrieved from reference TRBV13 and TRBJ2-7, is AAGVIQSPRHLIKEKRETATLKCYPIPRHDTVYWYQQGPGQDPQFLISFYEKMQSDKGSIPDRFSAQQFSDYHSELNMSSLELGDSALYFCASSLTGVGTLLRGQYFGPGTRLTVT.

The chain carries TRBV24-1 and TRBJ2-3; D may correspond to TRBD1 or TRBD2 (5 bases each). CDR1 is KGHDR and CDR2 is SFDVKD in the germline V gene. This CDR3 region has 14 residues. V was pared by 6 bases and J by 2 bases, with 11 bases between. CDR3 protein: CATSLGDSTDTQYF. CDR3 DNA: TGTGCCACCAGTTTGGGGGATTCCACAGATACGCAGTATTTT.

There are a few counts of this clonotype. The rearrangement links TRBV7-6 to TRBJ2-4, with D unclear. The CDR3 spans 11 residues. CDR1 is SGHVS, CDR2 FNYEAQ, per germline. Trimming shortened V by 2 bases and J by 13 bases, and 9 bases separated the two germline ends. CDR3 amino acids: CASSLYGKQYF. The CDR3, as DNA: TGTGCCAGCAGCTTATATGGAAAGCAGTACTTC. Filled out from reference TRBV7-6 and TRBJ2-4, the complete variable domain reads GAGVSQSPRYKVTKRGQDVALRCDPISGHVSLYWYRQALGQGPEFLTYFNYEAQQDKSGLPNDRFSAERPEGSISTLTIQRTEQRDSAMYRCASSLYGKQYFGAGTRLSVL.

This chain connects TRBV4-2 to TRBJ1-6; maybe TRBD1 (5 bases). Trimming cost V 0 bases and J 12 bases, with 12 bases left between them. The CDR3 totals 14 residues. Germline V gives CDR1 LGHNA, CDR2 YNFKEQ. The CDR3 spells CASSQDSGSEPLHF. In DNA form, the CDR3 reads TGTGCCAGCAGCCAAGACTCAGGGTCGGAACCCCTCCACTTT.

This clonotype was seen a few times. The rearrangement joins TRBV29-1 to TRBJ2-5; TRBD2 matches 8 bases. This CDR3 contains 15 residues. The germline V gene has CDR1 SQVTM and CDR2 ANQGSEA. J was trimmed by 5 bases and V by 2 bases; bases with no gene match: 10. The CDR3 nucleotides read TGCAGCGTTGAAAGGGGACTAGGATCCGGGGAGACCCAGTACTTC. This translates into CSVERGLGSGETQYF.

The chain is built from TRBV29-1 and TRBJ1-2, with 7 bases lining up with TRBD1. This CDR3 spans 13 amino acids. Germline CDR1 reads SQVTM; CDR2 reads ANQGSEA. Trimming removed 5 bases from V and 6 bases from J; junction bases left unmatched: 9. CDR3 region: CSVTGAFRNGYTF. DNA of the CDR3: TGCAGCGTTACAGGGGCATTTCGTAATGGCTACACCTTC.

The table lists this clonotype with a few counts. The chain combines TRBV7-2 with TRBJ2-1, with D hard to call. Germline CDR1 and CDR2: SGHTA and FQGNSA. The V and J ends lost 1 base and 2 bases respectively, with 9 bases between them. This CDR3 region has 15 residues. CDR3 in amino acids: CASSLVLGAYNEQFF. CDR3 sequence (DNA): TGTGCCAGCAGCTTAGTCCTAGGCGCCTACAATGAGCAGTTCTTC.